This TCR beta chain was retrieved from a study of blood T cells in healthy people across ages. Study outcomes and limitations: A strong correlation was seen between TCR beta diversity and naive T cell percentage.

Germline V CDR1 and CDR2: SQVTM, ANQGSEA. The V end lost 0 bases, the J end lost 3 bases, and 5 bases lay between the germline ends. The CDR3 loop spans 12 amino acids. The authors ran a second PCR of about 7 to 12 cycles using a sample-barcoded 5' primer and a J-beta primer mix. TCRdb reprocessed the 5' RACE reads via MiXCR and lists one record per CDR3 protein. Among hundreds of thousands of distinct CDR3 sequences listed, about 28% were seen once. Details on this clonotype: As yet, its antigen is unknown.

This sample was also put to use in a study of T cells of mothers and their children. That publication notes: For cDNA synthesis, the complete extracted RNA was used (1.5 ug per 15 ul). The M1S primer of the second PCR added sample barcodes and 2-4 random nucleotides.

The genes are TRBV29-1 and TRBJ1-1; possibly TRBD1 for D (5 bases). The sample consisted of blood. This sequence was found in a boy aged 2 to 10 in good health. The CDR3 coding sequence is TGCAGCGTTGAAGAAGGGGACACTGAAGCTTTCTTT. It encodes CSVEEGDTEAFF.